The clone carrying this T cell receptor (beta chain) was detected many times. Listed TCR primers and previously described methods were used for bulk TCR libraries. TCRdb recomputed calls from the PCR reads with MiXCR, one row per CDR3 protein. The repertoire includes roughly 630,000 distinct CDR3 sequences, roughly 23% of them detected once, and approximately 0.75% sits in the top ten. The data were taken from a study of molecular identifiers for immune sequencing clone quantification. The CDR3 length is 13 residues. Looked up from germline, CDR1 is MNHNY and CDR2 is SVGAGI (reference sequence). Trimming shortened V by 5 bases and J by 2 bases, and 10 bases separated the two germline ends.

The TCR was taken from a human donor in good health. Some libraries in this study had Jurkat cell RNA spiked in. The V call is TRBV6-6, the J call TRBJ2-7; weak D call: TRBD1 (5 bases). Specimen: naive CD8+ T cells from blood, with Jurkat cell RNA spiked in. The subset: FACS-sorted CD8+CD4-CCR7+CD45RA+ naive T cells. CDR3 DNA: TGTGCCAGCAGTACAACAGGTACCTACGAGCAGTACTTC. Its translation is CASSTTGTYEQYF.